The sequence of this T cell receptor beta chain was determined in a study of blood T cell repertoires in COVID-19. Background on the study: Sites across the United States, Italy and Spain contributed samples from acute and convalescent COVID-19. PBMCs, B-cell-depleted T cells, or T cells were the source of the cDNA or gDNA that made up the material.

Trimming at V came to 4 bases and at J to 4 bases, leaving 8 bases not matched to a gene. The CDR3 has 16 amino acids. Germline CDR1 and CDR2: SGHVS and FQNEAQ. Original processing methods: Reference gene primer amplification yielded estimated nucleated cell counts. Assay: immunoSEQ multiplex PCR; the TCRdb copy retains only in-frame clones and omits some. V, J and clone size derive from that table, while D and trimming were established from the DNA sequence. Here the sample spans over 130,000 clones, 77% being singletons. The sequence was collected from a woman between 45 and 65 years old with active or convalescent COVID-19. This chain uses TRBV7-8 with TRBJ2-3; 10 bases map to TRBD2. The sequenced sample was peripheral blood. CDR3 amino acids: CASSYSLAGDPDTQYF. CDR3 DNA: TGTGCCAGCAGCTATTCTCTAGCGGGGGACCCAGATACGCAGTATTTT.